The 21 T cell receptor beta chains below come from one sample, sequenced in a study of post-analysis software for immune sequencing data. Study findings and constraints: A handful of TRBV segments (TRBV5-6, TRBV5-1 and TRBV20-1 among them) occurred more frequently in patients than in controls.

Their recognized antigens are unknown. Each TCR beta cDNA library carried unique molecular identifiers. A single record per CDR3 protein comes from TCRdb applying MiXCR to the PCR reads. The data contain about 500,000 distinct CDR3 sequences, roughly 45% of them singletons. Specimen: blood. These receptors were collected from a girl aged 5-17 years with multiple sclerosis.

Here the CDR3 DNA reads TGTGCCAGCAGTTTTTCCCCGGTAGGCCCGGGAGAGCAGTACTTC. Translation gives CASSFSPVGPGEQYF. The V and J genes are TRBV12-3 or TRBV12-4 and TRBJ2-7; perhaps TRBD2 as D (5 bases). CDR3 size: 15 residues. Trimming shortened V by 3 bases and J by 7 bases, and 19 bases separated the two germline ends.

The chain employs TRBV5-1 and TRBJ2-3; tentatively, D is TRBD2 (6 bases). Germline lookup yields CDR1 SGHRS and CDR2 YFSETQ. The V gene lost 6 bases and the J gene lost 2 bases, with 22 bases spanning the gap. This CDR3 spans 17 amino acids. DNA of the CDR3: TGCGCCAGCACCCCATACTCCGGGAGCTCCTACACAGATACGCAGTATTTT. Translating it yields CASTPYSGSSYTDTQYF.

The chain employs TRBV27 and TRBJ2-2; 12 nucleotides align to TRBD2. The CDR3 extends over 15 amino acids. Germline loops: CDR1 MNHEY, CDR2 SMNVEV (reference sequence). V dropped 6 bases and J dropped 6; count of bases not matched to a gene: 5. CDR3 region: CASRLAGGPSGELFF. The CDR3 nucleotides are TGTGCCAGCAGGCTAGCGGGAGGGCCCTCCGGGGAGCTGTTTTTT.

This chain uses TRBV2 with TRBJ2-5; TRBD1 matches 9 bases. Trimming cost V 4 bases and J 4 bases; bases outside gene matches: 1. The CDR3 runs to 13 residues. The germline gives CDR1 SNHLY, CDR2 FYNNEI. The CDR3 is CASSVDRGETQYF. Here the CDR3 DNA reads TGTGCCAGCAGTGTGGACAGGGGAGAGACCCAGTACTTC.

This clonotype showed up just a few times. This sequence joins TRBV2 and TRBJ2-7, with a tentative D call TRBD1 (5 bases). V was shortened by 3 bases and J by 7 bases, with 16 bases between the two germline ends. The germline V gene has CDR1 SNHLY and CDR2 FYNNEI. This CDR3 is 14 amino acids long. The CDR3 spells CASSEGLVPGEQYF. The CDR3 DNA is TGTGCCAGCAGTGAGGGGCTAGTCCCTGGAGAGCAGTACTTC.

This clonotype was counted a few times. CDR3 loop: CSVEASGFTDTQYF. Written as DNA, the CDR3 is TGCAGCGTTGAGGCTAGCGGGTTCACAGATACGCAGTATTTT. J is TRBJ2-3 and V is TRBV29-1; TRBD2 agrees at 8 bases. Germline lookup yields CDR1 SQVTM and CDR2 ANQGSEA. J gave up 2 bases and V 3 bases, and 4 bases lay outside the gene matches. This CDR3 is 14 amino acids long.

V usage is TRBV4-2 and J usage is TRBJ2-3, with TRBD2 identical over 8 bases. Trimming took 4 bases from V and 2 from J; bases not matched to a gene: 8. Germline-derived CDR1 and CDR2 are LGHNA and YNFKEQ. The CDR3 is 16 amino acids. CDR3 coding DNA: TGTGCCAGCAGCCTATTACGGGAGGGAGTCACAGATACGCAGTATTTT. Its protein is CASSLLREGVTDTQYF.

Remarks on this clonotype: Its ends do not fully match the called genes, so a read error is possible. The chain recombines TRBV5-1 with TRBJ2-1; D may be TRBD1 or TRBD2 (5 bases each). The CDR3 contains 15 residues. Germline loops: CDR1 SGHRS, CDR2 YFSETQ. This chain's CDR3 is CASSSGAGSYSEQFF. In DNA form, the CDR3 reads TGCGCCAGCAGCTCCGGGGCAGGGTCCTACAGTGAGCAGTTCTTC.

The chain carries TRBV20-1 and TRBJ1-1, with 7 nucleotides matching TRBD1. CDR1 is DFQATT, CDR2 SNEGSKA, per germline (reference sequence). The CDR3 consists of 14 residues. V lost 3 bases to trimming and J lost 0 bases; unmatched junction nucleotides: 4. CDR3: CSARRGQMNTEAFF. CDR3 coding DNA: TGCAGTGCTAGGAGGGGACAGATGAACACTGAAGCTTTCTTT.

This clonotype appeared a single time. The chain employs TRBV9 and TRBJ2-5, with D maybe TRBD1 (5 bases). Trimming took off 0 bases at V and 2 bases at J, with 8 bases between the two ends. Per germline, CDR1 SGDLS and CDR2 YYNGEE. The CDR3 has 14 amino acids. DNA of the CDR3: TGTGCCAGCAGCGTAGAACCAGGGCAAGAGACCCAGTACTTC. Encoded protein: CASSVEPGQETQYF.

This rearrangement joins TRBV27 to TRBJ2-7; D is perhaps TRBD2 (6 bases). V lost 2 bases, J lost 0 bases, and 11 bases lay in between. CDR1 is MNHEY, CDR2 SMNVEV, per germline (reference sequence). This CDR3 is built from 15 residues. CDR3 in amino acids: CASSLGGYSSYEQYF. The CDR3 DNA reads as TGTGCCAGCAGTTTAGGGGGGTATAGCTCCTACGAGCAGTACTTC.

In this sample, this clonotype turned up many times. The gene calls are TRBV5-1 and TRBJ2-5; D remains unclear. In germline, CDR1 is SGHRS, CDR2 YFSETQ. The CDR3 is made up of 14 amino acids. V lost 4 bases to trimming and J lost 8 bases, with 18 bases between them. CDR3 DNA sequence: TGCGCCAGCAGCCCCGGAGTGTCGGCCTTAACCCAGTACTTC. The encoded protein is CASSPGVSALTQYF.

This clonotype was seen more than once but under ten times. The chain recombines TRBV7-2 with TRBJ2-4; 8 positions agree with TRBD2. The DNA end favors TRBJ2-7, so the J call may be wrong. The germline V gene has CDR1 SGHTA and CDR2 FQGNSA. There are 15 residues in the CDR3. CDR3 sequence: CASSLDSGATYEQYF. The CDR3 DNA reads TGTGCCAGCAGCTTAGATAGCGGGGCGACCTACGAGCAGTACTTC.

This clonotype was seen more than once but under ten times. The chain has TRBV27 and TRBJ1-5; D ambiguous. The V end lost 3 bases, the J end lost 5 bases, and 11 bases lay between the germline ends. CDR3 size: 14 residues. From germline, CDR1 is MNHEY and CDR2 SMNVEV (reference sequence). Here the CDR3 reads CASSFSGDHQPQHF. The CDR3 bases are TGTGCCAGCAGTTTTTCTGGGGATCATCAGCCCCAGCATTTT.

The chain carries TRBV3-2 and TRBJ2-7; TRBD1 reflects the table's D call only, with no check against the DNA. TRBV3-2 is noted as a pseudogene. The CDR3 consists of 13 residues. CDR3 sequence reads: CASSQVRGYEQYF. CDR3 bases: TGTGCCAGCAGCCAGGTCAGGGGCTACGAGCAGTACTTC.

This clonotype was seen only a few times. The chain is built from TRBV3-1 and TRBJ1-6; TRBD1 might be the D (5 bases). The CDR3 has 15 residues. V was cut by 2 bases and J by 7 bases, with 12 bases left in between. Germline values: CDR1 LGHDT, CDR2 YNNKEL (reference sequence). Written as DNA, the CDR3 is TGTGCCAGCAGCCAACCCCGAGACAGCAATTCACCCCTCCACTTT. Protein sequence: CASSQPRDSNSPLHF.

CDR3 in amino acids: CASSYFGGVYYEQYF. CDR3 in DNA: TGTGCCAGCAGTTACTTCGGCGGGGTCTACTACGAGCAGTACTTC. The chain has TRBV6-5 and TRBJ2-7, with D possibly TRBD2 on 6 matching bases. Germline V lookup: CDR1 MNHEY, CDR2 SVGAGI. The CDR3 spans 15 residues. With 1 base removed from V and 3 bases from J, the gap between germline ends came to 13 bases.

This clonotype was counted many times. The rearrangement links TRBV4-1 to TRBJ2-7; D may be TRBD2 (6 bases). The V gene lost 7 bases and the J gene lost 2 bases, with 12 bases spanning the gap. CDR1 is MGHRA, CDR2 YSYEKL, per germline. The CDR3 runs to 13 residues. The CDR3 DNA sequence: TGCGCCAGCACGTATCGGGAGACCTACGAGCAGTACTTC. Amino acid sequence: CASTYRETYEQYF.

The chain couples TRBV29-1 to TRBJ2-3; the D is unclear. Trimming stripped 4 bases from V and 6 bases from J, with 11 bases between. CDR3 length: 12 amino acids. Germline V lookup: CDR1 SQVTM, CDR2 ANQGSEA. The CDR3 nucleotides read TGCAGCGTTGCTGGCCCTCCCGATACGCAGTATTTT. Translation gives CSVAGPPDTQYF.

The V call is TRBV3-1, the J call TRBJ2-7, with D possibly matching TRBD2 (5 bases). The CDR3 sequence is 14 residues long. Germline values: CDR1 LGHDT, CDR2 YNNKEL (reference sequence). V was shortened by 0 bases and J by 3 bases, with 9 bases between the two germline ends. CDR3 region: CASSQDLEVYEQYF. The CDR3 region has the DNA TGTGCCAGCAGCCAAGATCTGGAGGTCTACGAGCAGTACTTC.

The chain employs TRBV27 and TRBJ1-1; perhaps TRBD1 as D (5 bases). This CDR3 comprises 13 residues. Between the trimmed V and J ends, which lost 8 bases and 1 base, there was a span of 11 bases. In germline, CDR1 is MNHEY, CDR2 SMNVEV (reference sequence). CDR3 sequence: CASYDSPNTEAFF. DNA of the CDR3: TGTGCCAGCTATGACAGTCCGAACACTGAAGCTTTCTTT.